This TCR beta chain was observed in a study of vaccination and CD4 T cells after COVID-19. This sample's treatment: approximately nine-day PBMC culture with coronavirus spike peptide pools or control peptides (ViraFEST assay). Trimming left V 6 bases short and J 7 bases short, with 18 bases between. CDR3 length: 14 residues. Germline values: CDR1 MNHNS, CDR2 SASEGT. CD4+ T cells that had been cultured provided DNA sequenced with the Oncomine TCR Beta short-read assay. Using its own MiXCR run on the PCR reads, TCRdb lists one record per CDR3 protein. Of 10,000 to 13,000 distinct CDR3 sequences listed, approximately 57% are singletons. This clonotype was seen a few times. The antigen is undetermined.

Sequencing used CD4+ T cells from blood, cultured in vitro. V usage is TRBV6-1 and J usage is TRBJ1-2; D unclear. This TCR derives from a human donor who had recovered from COVID-19. The CDR3 is CASRRPQATGGYTF. CDR3 in DNA: TGTGCCAGCAGGCGGCCTCAAGCCACGGGTGGCTACACCTTC.